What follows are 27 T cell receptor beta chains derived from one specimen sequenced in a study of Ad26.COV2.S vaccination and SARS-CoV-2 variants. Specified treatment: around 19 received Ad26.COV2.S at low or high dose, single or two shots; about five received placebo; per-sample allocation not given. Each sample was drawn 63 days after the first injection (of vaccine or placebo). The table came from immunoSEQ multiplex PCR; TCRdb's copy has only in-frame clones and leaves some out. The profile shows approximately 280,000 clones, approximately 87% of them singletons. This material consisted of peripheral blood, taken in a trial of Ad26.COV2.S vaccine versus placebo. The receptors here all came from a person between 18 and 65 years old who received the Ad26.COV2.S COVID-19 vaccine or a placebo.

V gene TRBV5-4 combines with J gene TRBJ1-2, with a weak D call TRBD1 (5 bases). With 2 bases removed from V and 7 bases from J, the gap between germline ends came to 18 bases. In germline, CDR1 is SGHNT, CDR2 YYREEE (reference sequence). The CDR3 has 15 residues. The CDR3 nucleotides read TGTGCCAGCAGCTTCGGGACGTCTGGTATCTCTGGCTACACCTTC. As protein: CASSFGTSGISGYTF. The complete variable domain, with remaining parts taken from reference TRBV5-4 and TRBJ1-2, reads ETGVTQSPTHLIKTRGQQVTLRCSSQSGHNTVSWYQQALGQGPQFIFQYYREEENGRGNFPPRFSGLQFPNYSSELNVNALELDDSALYLCASSFGTSGISGYTFGSGTRLTVV.

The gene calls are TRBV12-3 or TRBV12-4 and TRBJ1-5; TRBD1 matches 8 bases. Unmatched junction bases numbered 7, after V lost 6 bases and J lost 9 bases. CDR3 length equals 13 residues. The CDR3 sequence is CASRLQGGGPQHF. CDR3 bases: TGTGCCAGCAGGCTACAGGGGGGAGGGCCCCAGCATTTT.

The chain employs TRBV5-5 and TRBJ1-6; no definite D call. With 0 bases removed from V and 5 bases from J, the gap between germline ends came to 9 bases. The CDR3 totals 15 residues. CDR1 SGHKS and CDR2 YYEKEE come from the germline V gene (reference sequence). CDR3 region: CASSLVQTNNSPLHF. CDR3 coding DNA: TGTGCCAGCAGCTTGGTCCAGACAAATAATTCACCCCTCCACTTT.

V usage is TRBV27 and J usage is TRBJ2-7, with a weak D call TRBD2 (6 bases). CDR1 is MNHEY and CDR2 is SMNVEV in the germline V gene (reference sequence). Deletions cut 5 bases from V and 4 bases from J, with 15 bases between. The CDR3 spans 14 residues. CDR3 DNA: TGTGCCAGCAGTAACCCGGGACTCGCATACGAGCAGTACTTC. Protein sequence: CASSNPGLAYEQYF.

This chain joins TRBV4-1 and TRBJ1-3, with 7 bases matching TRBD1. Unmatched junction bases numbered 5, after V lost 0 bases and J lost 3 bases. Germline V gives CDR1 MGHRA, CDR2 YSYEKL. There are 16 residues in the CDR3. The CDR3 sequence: CASSQDAGGHGNTIYF. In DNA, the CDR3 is TGCGCCAGCAGCCAAGACGCAGGGGGTCATGGAAACACCATATATTTT.

The CDR3 here is CASSLGRTNEKLFF. The CDR3 DNA reads TGCGCCAGCAGCTTGGGTCGGACTAATGAAAAACTGTTTTTT. The V and J genes are TRBV5-1 and TRBJ1-4, with D uncertain. This CDR3 has 14 amino acids. V lost 0 bases to trimming and J lost 2 bases, with 5 bases between them. Germline-derived CDR1 and CDR2 are SGHRS and YFSETQ.

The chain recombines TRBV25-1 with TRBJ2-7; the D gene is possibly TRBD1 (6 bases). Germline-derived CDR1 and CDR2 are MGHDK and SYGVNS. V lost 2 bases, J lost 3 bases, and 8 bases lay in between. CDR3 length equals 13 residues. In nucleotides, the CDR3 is TGTGCCAGCAGTGAAACAGGGATCTACGAGCAGTACTTC. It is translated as CASSETGIYEQYF.

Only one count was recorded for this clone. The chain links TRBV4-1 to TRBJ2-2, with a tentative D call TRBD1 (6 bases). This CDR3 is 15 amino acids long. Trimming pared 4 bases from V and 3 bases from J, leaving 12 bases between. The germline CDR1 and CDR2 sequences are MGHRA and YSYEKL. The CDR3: CASSRGQGYTGELFF. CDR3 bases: TGCGCCAGCAGCCGGGGGCAGGGTTACACCGGGGAGCTGTTTTTT.

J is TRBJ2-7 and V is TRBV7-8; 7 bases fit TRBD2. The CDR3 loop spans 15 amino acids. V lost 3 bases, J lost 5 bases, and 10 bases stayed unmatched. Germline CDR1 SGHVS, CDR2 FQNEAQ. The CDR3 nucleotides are TGTGCCAGCAGCTTGTGGACTAGTAAGGGAAACGAGCAGTACTTC. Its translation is CASSLWTSKGNEQYF.

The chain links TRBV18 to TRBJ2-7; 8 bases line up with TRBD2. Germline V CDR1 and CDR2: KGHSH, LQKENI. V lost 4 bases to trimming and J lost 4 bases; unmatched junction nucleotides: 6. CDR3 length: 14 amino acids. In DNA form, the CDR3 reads TGTGCCAGCTCACACAGCGGGAGCGGTTACGAGCAGTACTTC. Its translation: CASSHSGSGYEQYF.

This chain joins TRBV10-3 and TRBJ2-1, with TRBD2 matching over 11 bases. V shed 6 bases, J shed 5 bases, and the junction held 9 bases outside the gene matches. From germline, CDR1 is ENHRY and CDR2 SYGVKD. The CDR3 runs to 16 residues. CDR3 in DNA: TGTGCCATCAGGGATCTTCTAGCGGGGGGAAACAATGAGCAGTTCTTC. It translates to CAIRDLLAGGNNEQFF.

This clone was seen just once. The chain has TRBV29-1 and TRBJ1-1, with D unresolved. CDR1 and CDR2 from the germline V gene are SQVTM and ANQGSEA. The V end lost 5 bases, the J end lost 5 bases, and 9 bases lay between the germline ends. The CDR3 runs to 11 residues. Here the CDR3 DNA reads TGCAGCGTTAGGTCGAGTACTGAAGCTTTCTTT. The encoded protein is CSVRSSTEAFF. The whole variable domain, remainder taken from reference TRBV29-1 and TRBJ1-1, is SAVISQKPSRDICQRGTSLTIQCQVDSQVTMMFWYRQQPGQSLTLIATANQGSEATYESGFVIDKFPISRPNLTFSTLTVSNMSPEDSSIYLCSVRSSTEAFFGQGTRLTVV.

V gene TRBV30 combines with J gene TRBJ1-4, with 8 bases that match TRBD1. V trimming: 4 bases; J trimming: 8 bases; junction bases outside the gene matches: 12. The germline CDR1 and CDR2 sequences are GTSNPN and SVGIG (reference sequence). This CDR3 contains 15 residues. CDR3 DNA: TGTGCCTGGATCCCCAAGGGGACAGGAGGAGAAAAACTGTTTTTT. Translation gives CAWIPKGTGGEKLFF. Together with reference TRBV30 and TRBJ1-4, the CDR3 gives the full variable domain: SQTIHQWPATLVQPVGSPLSLECTVEGTSNPNLYWYRQAAGRGLQLLFYSVGIGQISSEVPQNLSASRPQDRQFILSSKKLLLSDSGFYLCAWIPKGTGGEKLFFGSGTQLSVL.

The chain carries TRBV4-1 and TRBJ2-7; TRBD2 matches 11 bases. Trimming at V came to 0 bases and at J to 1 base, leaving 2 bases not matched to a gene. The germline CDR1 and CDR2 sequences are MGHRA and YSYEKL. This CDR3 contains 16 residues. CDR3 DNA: TGCGCCAGCAGCCAAGAAAGACTAGCGGGATCCTACGAGCAGTACTTC. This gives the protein CASSQERLAGSYEQYF.

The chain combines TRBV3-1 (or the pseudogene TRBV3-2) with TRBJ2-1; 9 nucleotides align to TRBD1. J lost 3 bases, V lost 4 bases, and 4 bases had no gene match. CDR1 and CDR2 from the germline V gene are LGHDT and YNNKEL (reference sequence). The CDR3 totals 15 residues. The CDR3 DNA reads TGTGCCAGCAGCCGGGACAGGGACCTCTACAATGAGCAGTTCTTC. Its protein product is CASSRDRDLYNEQFF.

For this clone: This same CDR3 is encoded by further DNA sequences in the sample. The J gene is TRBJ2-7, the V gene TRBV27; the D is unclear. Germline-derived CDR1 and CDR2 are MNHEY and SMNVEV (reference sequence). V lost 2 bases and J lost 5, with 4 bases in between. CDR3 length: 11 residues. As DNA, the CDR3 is TGTGCCAGCAGTTTAAACCACGAGCAGTACTTC. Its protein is CASSLNHEQYF.

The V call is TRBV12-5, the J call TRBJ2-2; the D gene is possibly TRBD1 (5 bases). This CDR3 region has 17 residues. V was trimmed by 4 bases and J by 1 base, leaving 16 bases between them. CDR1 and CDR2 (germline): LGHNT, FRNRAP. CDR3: CASGSLLRGENTGELFF. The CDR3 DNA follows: TGTGCTAGTGGTTCCTTATTAAGGGGCGAGAACACCGGGGAGCTGTTTTTT.

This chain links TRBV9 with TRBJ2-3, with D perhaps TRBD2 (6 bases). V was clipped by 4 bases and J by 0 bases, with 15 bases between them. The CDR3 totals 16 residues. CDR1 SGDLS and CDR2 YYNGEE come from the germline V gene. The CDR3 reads CASSLGTLRSTDTQYF. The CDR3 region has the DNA TGTGCCAGCAGCTTGGGGACTCTCCGAAGCACAGATACGCAGTATTTT.

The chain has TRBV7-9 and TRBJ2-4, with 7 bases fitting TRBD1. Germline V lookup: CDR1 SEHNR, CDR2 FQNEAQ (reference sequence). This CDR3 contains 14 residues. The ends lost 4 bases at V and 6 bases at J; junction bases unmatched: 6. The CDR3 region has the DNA TGTGCCAGCAGCTCCCAGGGGGTTTCAAACATTCAGTACTTC. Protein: CASSSQGVSNIQYF.

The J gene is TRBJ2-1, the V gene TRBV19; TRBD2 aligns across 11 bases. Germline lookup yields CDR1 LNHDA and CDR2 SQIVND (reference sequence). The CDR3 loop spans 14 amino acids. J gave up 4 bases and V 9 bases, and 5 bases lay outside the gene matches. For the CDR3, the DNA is TGTGCCAGCAAGACTAGCGGGACATACAATGAGCAGTTCTTC. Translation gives CASKTSGTYNEQFF.

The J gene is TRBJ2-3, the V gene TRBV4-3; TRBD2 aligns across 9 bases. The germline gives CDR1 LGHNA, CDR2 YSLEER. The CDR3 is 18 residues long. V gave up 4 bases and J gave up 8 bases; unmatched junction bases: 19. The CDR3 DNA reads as TGCGCCAGCAGCCGCGGGACTAGCCGGGGTGGAAATGATGGTACGCAGTATTTT. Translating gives CASSRGTSRGGNDGTQYF.

The CDR3 loop is CASSQDLRPYTF. The CDR3 DNA sequence: TGTGCCAGCAGCCAAGATCTTAGGCCCTACACCTTC. The rearrangement joins TRBV4-2 to TRBJ1-2; D uncertain. The germline V gene encodes CDR1 LGHNA and CDR2 YNFKEQ. Trimming pared 0 bases from V and 10 bases from J, leaving 9 bases between. The CDR3 covers 12 residues.

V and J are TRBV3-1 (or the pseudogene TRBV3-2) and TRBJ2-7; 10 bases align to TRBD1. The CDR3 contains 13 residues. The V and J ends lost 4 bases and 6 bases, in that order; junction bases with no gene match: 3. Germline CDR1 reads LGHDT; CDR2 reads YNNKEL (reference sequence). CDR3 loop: CASSRQGAREQYF. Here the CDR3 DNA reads TGTGCCAGCAGCCGACAGGGGGCGCGCGAGCAGTACTTC.

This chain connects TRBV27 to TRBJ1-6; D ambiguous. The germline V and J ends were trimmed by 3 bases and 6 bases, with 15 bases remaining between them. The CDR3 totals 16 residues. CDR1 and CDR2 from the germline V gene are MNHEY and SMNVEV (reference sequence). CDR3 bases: TGTGCCAGCAGTTTCGGGTTGGCAGGCCCTAATTCACCCCTCCACTTT. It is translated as CASSFGLAGPNSPLHF.

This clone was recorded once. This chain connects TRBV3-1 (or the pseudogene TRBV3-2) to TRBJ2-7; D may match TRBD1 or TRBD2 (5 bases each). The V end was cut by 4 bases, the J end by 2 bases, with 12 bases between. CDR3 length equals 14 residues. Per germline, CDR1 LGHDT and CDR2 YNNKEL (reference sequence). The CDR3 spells CASSPGTAAYEQYF. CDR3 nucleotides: TGTGCCAGCAGCCCGGGGACGGCAGCCTACGAGCAGTACTTC.

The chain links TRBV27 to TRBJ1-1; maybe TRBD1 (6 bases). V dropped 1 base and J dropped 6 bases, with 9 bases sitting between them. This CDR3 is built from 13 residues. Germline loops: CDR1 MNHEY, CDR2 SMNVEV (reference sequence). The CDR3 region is CASSLLSGAEAFF. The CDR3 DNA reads TGTGCCAGCAGTTTATTATCAGGGGCTGAAGCTTTCTTT.

The CDR3 loop is CASSPSRSYGYTF. CDR3 in DNA: TGTGCCAGCAGTCCCTCCCGCAGCTATGGCTACACCTTC. This sequence joins TRBV6-5 and TRBJ1-2; no reliable D call. Deletions cut 5 bases from V and 4 bases from J, with 11 bases between. The CDR3 loop spans 13 amino acids. Germline-derived CDR1 and CDR2 are MNHEY and SVGAGI.